The 6 T cell receptor beta chains below come from one sample, sequenced in a study of blood T cell repertoires in COVID-19. Here immunoSEQ multiplex PCR was the method, and the copy in TCRdb shows in-frame clones only, minus some. The sample contains 200,000 to 250,000 clones, 83% of which appear only once. Sequenced sample: PBMCs or T cells enriched from blood (not recorded which). The receptors shown here come from a woman in her 40s who had been exposed to COVID-19.

The chain combines TRBV11-3 with TRBJ1-2; D is unclear. V shed 3 bases and J shed 2 bases, with 16 bases lying between them. From germline, CDR1 is SGHNT and CDR2 YENEEA. CDR3 length equals 16 residues. In DNA form, the CDR3 reads TGTGCCAGCAGCTTTCGTGTGCAGTCTGTAAACTATGGCTACACCTTC. Translating it yields CASSFRVQSVNYGYTF.

This clone was seen just once. This chain links TRBV5-1 with TRBJ1-1, with a tentative D call TRBD1 (6 bases). CDR3 length: 12 amino acids. V lost 2 bases to trimming and J lost 10 bases, with 12 bases between them. Germline V gene lookup returns CDR1 SGHRS and CDR2 YFSETQ. This chain's CDR3 is CASSLQGLGAFF. The CDR3 nucleotides are TGCGCCAGCAGCTTACAGGGCCTCGGAGCTTTCTTT.

The chain combines TRBV4-1 with TRBJ1-4; D perhaps matches TRBD1 (5 bases). Germline V gene data show CDR1 as MGHRA and CDR2 as YSYEKL. The CDR3 covers 17 residues. The V end lost 3 bases, the J end lost 3 bases, and 17 bases lay between the germline ends. CDR3 sequence (DNA): TGCGCCAGCAGCCACAACGGGGGGGGTACGGCTAATGAAAAACTGTTTTTT. As protein: CASSHNGGGTANEKLFF.

Remarks on this clone: The junction shows a germline mismatch at one end, possibly a read error. The gene calls are TRBV11-2 and TRBJ1-1; D may be TRBD1 (5 bases). Germline lookup yields CDR1 SGHAT and CDR2 FQNNGV. The CDR3 contains 11 residues. The CDR3 loop reads CASSSAWGEAF. The CDR3 DNA sequence: TGTGCCAGCAGCTCGGCTTGGGGGGAAGCCTTT. The full variable domain, its missing parts supplied by reference TRBV11-2 and TRBJ1-1, is EAGVAQSPRYKIIEKRQSVAFWCNPISGHATLYWYQQILGQGPKLLIQFQNNGVVDDSQLPKDRFSAERLKGVDSTLKIQPAKLEDSAVYLCASSSAWGEAFGQGTRLTVV.

This chain joins TRBV28 and TRBJ1-2, with D possibly matching TRBD1 (5 bases). From germline, CDR1 is MDHEN and CDR2 SYDVKM. CDR3 length: 15 amino acids. V gave up 5 bases and J gave up 3 bases, with 16 bases separating them. The DNA of the CDR3 is TGTGCCAGCAGTCTAGTGCGGGGCTTTGACTATGGCTACACCTTC. It codes for CASSLVRGFDYGYTF.

This rearrangement joins TRBV7-8 to TRBJ1-5, with a tentative D call TRBD1 (6 bases). The CDR3 extends over 16 amino acids. The germline V gene encodes CDR1 SGHVS and CDR2 FQNEAQ. The V end lost 5 bases, the J end lost 5 bases, and 19 bases lay between the germline ends. The CDR3 reads CASSRLGTILDQPQHF. Here the CDR3 DNA reads TGTGCCAGCAGCAGGCTCGGGACAATACTGGATCAGCCCCAGCATTTT. Combining the CDR3 with reference TRBV7-8 and TRBJ1-5 gives the whole variable domain GAGVSQSPRYKVAKRGQDVALRCDPISGHVSLFWYQQALGQGPEFLTYFQNEAQLDKSGLPSDRFFAERPEGSVSTLKIQRTQQEDSAVYLCASSRLGTILDQPQHFGDGTRLSIL.